Listed below are T cell receptor beta chains from one sample, sequenced in a study of blood T cells in healthy people across ages. Each CDR3 protein is one row after TCRdb ran MiXCR on the 5' RACE reads. The sample has approximately 940,000 distinct CDR3 sequences, approximately 49% seen once. Sequencing was done on a sample of blood. These receptors came from a man aged 30 to 39 in good health. Both conserved end residues are part of each CDR3. The D gene is left open where the match is weak. Only some rows state a clone size, as once, few, many or a class for expanded clones.

j_call | v_call | d_call | clone_size | cdr3_nt | cdr3_aa
TRBJ2-7 | TRBV12-3/TRBV12-4 | - | once | TGTGTCAGCACCTGGACGGGGGAAGGCTACGAACAGTACTTC | CVSTWTGEGYEQYF
TRBJ2-4 | TRBV27 | TRBD1 | - | TGTGCCAGCAGTTTGGGACCCGACAGGGTCGACCAGTACTTC | CASSLGPDRVDQYF
TRBJ2-7 | TRBV27 | TRBD2 | - | TGTGCCAGCAGGATGGTAGCGGGGGGGCGAAATGAGCAGTACTTC | CASRMVAGGRNEQYF
TRBJ2-4 | TRBV5-1 | - | few | TGCGCCAGCAGCGAGGTTACTGACAAAAACATTCAGTACTTC | CASSEVTDKNIQYF
TRBJ2-2 | TRBV7-9 | - | - | TGTGCCAGCAGCTTACTTTTCAGCACCGGGGAGCTGTTTTTT | CASSLLFSTGELFF
TRBJ2-1 | TRBV20-1 | - | - | TGCAGTGCTTACGGGGCTCCGTCCTCCTACAATGAGCAGTTCTTC | CSAYGAPSSYNEQFF
TRBJ2-5 | TRBV30 | - | once | TGTGCCTGGAGTGTACAAGGGTCTGAGCAGTACTTC | CAWSVQGSEQYF
TRBJ1-5 | TRBV6-1 | TRBD1 | - | TGTGCCAGCAGGGTAGGACAGGGTGGGGCCAATCAGCCCCAGCATTTT | CASRVGQGGANQPQHF
TRBJ2-7 | TRBV20-1 | TRBD2 | - | TGCAGTGCTAGAGATACTAGCGGGGGGACCTACGAGCAGTACTTC | CSARDTSGGTYEQYF
TRBJ1-2 | TRBV10-3 | - | few | TGTGCCATCAGTGAGGCCGGGACTGCCAACTATGGCTACACCTTC | CAISEAGTANYGYTF
TRBJ2-3 | TRBV20-1 | - | - | TGCAGTGCTAGAGCCGACACGGGGGCGAGCACAGATACGCAGTATTTT | CSARADTGASTDTQYF
TRBJ2-3 | TRBV20-1 | - | - | TGCAGTGCTAGAGTACCCACAGATACGCAGTATTTT | CSARVPTDTQYF
TRBJ2-7 | TRBV7-2 | TRBD2 | few | TGTGCCAGCAGCTTAGGACTAGCGGGGGGGTTGTACGAGCAGTACTTC | CASSLGLAGGLYEQYF
TRBJ2-7 | TRBV29-1 | - | - | TGCAGCGTATTCCCGAGCTCCTACAATGAGCAGTACTTC | CSVFPSSYNEQYF
TRBJ2-7 | TRBV29-1 | - | - | TGCTGCGTCAAGGGGCAGGGTTCCTACGAGCAGTACTTC | CCVKGQGSYEQYF
TRBJ2-1 | TRBV28 | - | - | TGTGCCAGCAGTTTGTTGCAGGACGGGCAGTTCTTC | CASSLLQDGQFF
TRBJ1-2 | TRBV20-1 | - | few | TGCAGTGCTGGGGGAGGACTCAGGAGTGGCTACACCTTC | CSAGGGLRSGYTF
TRBJ2-1 | TRBV3-1 | TRBD1 | few | TGTGCCAGCAGCCAAGGGACAGGGGGCATAAATGAGCAGTTCTTC | CASSQGTGGINEQFF
TRBJ1-1 | TRBV6-5 | - | few | TGTGCCGCTTACCACAGGTATTTGAACACTGAAGCTTTCTTT | CAAYHRYLNTEAFF
TRBJ2-3 | TRBV27 | - | many | TGTGCCAGCAGAGAGCTTTCCACAGATACGCAGTATTTT | CASRELSTDTQYF
TRBJ2-7 | TRBV28 | TRBD2 | - | TGTGCCAGCAGTTTGAAATTTAAGCGGGGATGGGACGAGCAGTACTTC | CASSLKFKRGWDEQYF
TRBJ2-2 | TRBV11-2 | - | - | TGTGCCAGCAGCCCCAGACAGGGACTCACCGGGGAGCTGTTTTTT | CASSPRQGLTGELFF
TRBJ2-7 | TRBV4-2 | TRBD1 | - | TGTGCCAGCAGCCAAGGGGGGACAGTCTACGAGCAGTACTTC | CASSQGGTVYEQYF
TRBJ2-7 | TRBV6-1 | TRBD1 | - | TGTGCCAGCACTATCTCCGTTGGGACAGGCAACTCCGAGCAGTACTTC | CASTISVGTGNSEQYF
TRBJ2-1 | TRBV11-2 | TRBD2 | - | TGTGCCAGCAGCTTGCTAGCGGTATACAATGAGCAGTTCTTC | CASSLLAVYNEQFF
TRBJ2-7 | TRBV18 | - | few | TGTGCCAGCTCCCTCGCTGGAGTAACCTACGAGCAGTACTTC | CASSLAGVTYEQYF
TRBJ2-7 | TRBV6-1 | - | - | TGTGCCAGCAGTGAAGGGGCTTCTTTACGAAAGTACTTC | CASSEGASLRKYF
TRBJ2-2 | TRBV12-3/TRBV12-4 | - | - | TGTGCCAGCAGGAGCGATGTCGCGAACACCGGGGAGCTGTTTTTT | CASRSDVANTGELFF
TRBJ1-1 | TRBV20-1 | TRBD1 | few | TGCAGTGCTCCACAACAAACAAGACAGGGCGAAGCTTTCTTT | CSAPQQTRQGEAFF
TRBJ2-7 | TRBV3-1 | TRBD1 | - | TGTGCCAGCAGCCAAACACAGGGGGCGAGGTCCTACGAGCAGTACTTC | CASSQTQGARSYEQYF
TRBJ1-4 | TRBV28 | - | - | TGTGCCAGCAGTTTAAGTCGGGGTAATGAAAAACTGTTTTTT | CASSLSRGNEKLFF
TRBJ2-4 | TRBV12-3/TRBV12-4 | TRBD1 | - | TGTGCCAGCAGTCCCGGGACAGGGGGTTACATTCAGTACTTC | CASSPGTGGYIQYF
TRBJ1-6 | TRBV4-1 | TRBD1 | many | TGCGCCAGCAGCCAAGAACGAGCCCCACAGGGGTCTAGCGGATCCTATAATTCACCCCTCCACTTT | CASSQERAPQGSSGSYNSPLHF
TRBJ1-6 | TRBV7-2 | - | many | TGTGCCAGCAGCTTAGACAGGAATGCTAATTCACCCCTCCACTTT | CASSLDRNANSPLHF
TRBJ2-3 | TRBV9 | TRBD2 | - | TGTGCCAGCAGCGTAGGGGCTAGCGGGGGGCTTAGCACAGATACGCAGTATTTT | CASSVGASGGLSTDTQYF
TRBJ2-7 | TRBV11-2 | TRBD1 | - | TGTGCCAGCAGCCCGCCGGGACAGGATTACGAGCAGTACTTC | CASSPPGQDYEQYF
TRBJ1-1 | TRBV14 | TRBD1 | - | TGTGCCAGCAGCCCGCCTTGGCAGGGGGCTCACACTGAAGCTTTCTTT | CASSPPWQGAHTEAFF
TRBJ2-3 | TRBV7-9 | TRBD2 | - | TGTGCCAGCAGGCCCCCACTAGCGGGGGGGACAGATACGCAGTATTTT | CASRPPLAGGTDTQYF
TRBJ1-6 | TRBV20-1 | - | few | TGCAGTGCTAGAGAGGGTTCACCCCTCCACTTT | CSAREGSPLHF
TRBJ2-7 | TRBV12-3/TRBV12-4 | - | - | TGTGCCAGCAGTTTCCTTGGTTTTGGGGGTACCTACGAGCAGTACTTC | CASSFLGFGGTYEQYF
TRBJ1-1 | TRBV3-1 | - | - | TGTGCCAGCAGCCAAGATGTTCTTGTAGGGGAAGTACCCACTGAAGCTTTCTTT | CASSQDVLVGEVPTEAFF
TRBJ1-6 | TRBV27 | - | few | TGTGCCAGCAGTTTTGGGGGTGGCTCAGGAAATTCACCCCTCCACTTT | CASSFGGGSGNSPLHF
TRBJ2-5 | TRBV20-1 | TRBD2 | - | TGCAGTGCTAGGGGGGTTGGGGGAGGGATGCGAGAGACCCAGTACTTC | CSARGVGGGMRETQYF
TRBJ1-4 | TRBV20-1 | - | - | TGCAGTGCTAGAGATCCTGGGGGCTGGGATGAAAAACTGTTTTTT | CSARDPGGWDEKLFF
TRBJ1-4 | TRBV7-9 | TRBD1 | many | TGTGCCAGCAAACCACAGGGGCGCAATGAAAAACTGTTTTTT | CASKPQGRNEKLFF
TRBJ2-7 | TRBV7-2 | - | - | TGTGCCAGCAGCTTAACTGGCAGGGTCTCCTACGAGCAGTACTTC | CASSLTGRVSYEQYF
TRBJ2-7 | TRBV3-1 | TRBD1 | few | TGTGCCAGCAGCCACATTGCGACAGGGAGCTCCTACGAGCAGTACTTC | CASSHIATGSSYEQYF
TRBJ2-2 | TRBV28 | - | - | TGTGCCAGCAGTTTCCGCGTTCGGGCGGGCACCGGGGAGCTGTTTTTT | CASSFRVRAGTGELFF
TRBJ2-7 | TRBV5-6 | - | - | TGTGCCAGCAGCTTGGGTGTAGATGTAGGCCTCTACGAGCAGTACTTC | CASSLGVDVGLYEQYF
TRBJ2-5 | TRBV5-1 | - | - | TGCGCCAGCAGAAGTAGTGGCCACCTCCTCCAAGAGACCCAGTACTTC | CASRSSGHLLQETQYF
TRBJ2-1 | TRBV30 | - | few | TGTGCCTGGGGACAGATTGGTAATGAGCAGTTCTTC | CAWGQIGNEQFF
TRBJ2-7 | TRBV11-2 | - | - | TGTGCCAGCAGCTTAATCGGGACACCTTTGGAGCAGTACTTC | CASSLIGTPLEQYF
TRBJ2-6 | TRBV11-3 | - | - | TGTGCCAGCAGCTTAAATGGGGCCAACGTCCTGACTTTC | CASSLNGANVLTF
TRBJ1-4 | TRBV14 | - | - | TGTGCCAGTTCAAGGGCAGACGGGGAAAAACTGTTTTTT | CASSRADGEKLFF
TRBJ2-3 | TRBV20-1 | TRBD2 | - | TGCAGTGCGGCTGGAACCGGGACTAGCGGTACGCAGTATTTT | CSAAGTGTSGTQYF